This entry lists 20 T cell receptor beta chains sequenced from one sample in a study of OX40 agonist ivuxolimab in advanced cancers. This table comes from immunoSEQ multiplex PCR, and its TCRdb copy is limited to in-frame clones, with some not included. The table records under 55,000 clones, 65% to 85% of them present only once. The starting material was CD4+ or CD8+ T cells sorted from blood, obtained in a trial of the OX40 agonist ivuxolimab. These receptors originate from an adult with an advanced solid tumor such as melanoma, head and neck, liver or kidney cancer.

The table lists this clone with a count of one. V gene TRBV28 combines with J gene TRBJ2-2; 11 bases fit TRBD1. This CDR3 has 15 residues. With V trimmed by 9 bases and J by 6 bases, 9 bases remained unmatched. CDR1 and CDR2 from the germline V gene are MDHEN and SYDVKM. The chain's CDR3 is CASFERTGGPGELFF. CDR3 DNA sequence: TGTGCCAGTTTTGAGCGGACAGGGGGCCCCGGGGAGCTGTTTTTT.

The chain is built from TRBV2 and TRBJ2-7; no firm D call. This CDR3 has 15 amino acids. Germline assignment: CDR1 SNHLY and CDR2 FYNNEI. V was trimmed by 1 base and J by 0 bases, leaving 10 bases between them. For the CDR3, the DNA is TGTGCCAGCAGTGAAGACCGGGCGAGCTCCTACGAGCAGTACGTC. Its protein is CASSEDRASSYEQYV.

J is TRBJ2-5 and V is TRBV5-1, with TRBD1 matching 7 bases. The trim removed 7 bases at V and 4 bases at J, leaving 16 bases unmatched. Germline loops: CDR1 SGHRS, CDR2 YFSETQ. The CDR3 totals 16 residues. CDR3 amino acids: CASQNKRQGWGETQYF. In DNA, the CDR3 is TGCGCCAGCCAGAACAAGAGACAGGGTTGGGGAGAGACCCAGTACTTC. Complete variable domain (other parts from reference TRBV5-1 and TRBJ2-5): KAGVTQTPRYLIKTRGQQVTLSCSPISGHRSVSWYQQTPGQGLQFLFEYFSETQRNKGNFPGRFSGRQFSNSRSEMNVSTLELGDSALYLCASQNKRQGWGETQYFGPGTRLLVL.

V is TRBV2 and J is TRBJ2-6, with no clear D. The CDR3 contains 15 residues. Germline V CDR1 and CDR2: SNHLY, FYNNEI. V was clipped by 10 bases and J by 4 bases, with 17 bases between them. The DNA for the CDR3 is TGTGCCAACTCCGGCTCGGCAGCCGGGGCCAACGTCCTGACTTTC. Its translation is CANSGSAAGANVLTF.

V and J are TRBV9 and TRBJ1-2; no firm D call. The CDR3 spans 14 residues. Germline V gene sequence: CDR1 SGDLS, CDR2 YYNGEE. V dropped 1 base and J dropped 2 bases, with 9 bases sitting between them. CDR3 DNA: TGTGCCAGCAGCGTATCCGACGGGAACTATGGCTACACCTTC. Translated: CASSVSDGNYGYTF.

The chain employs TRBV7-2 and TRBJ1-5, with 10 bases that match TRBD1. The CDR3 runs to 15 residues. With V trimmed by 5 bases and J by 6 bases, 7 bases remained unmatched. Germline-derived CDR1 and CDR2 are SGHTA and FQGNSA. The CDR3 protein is CASSTWGQGTQPQHF. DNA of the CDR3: TGTGCCAGCAGCACCTGGGGACAGGGGACTCAGCCCCAGCATTTT.

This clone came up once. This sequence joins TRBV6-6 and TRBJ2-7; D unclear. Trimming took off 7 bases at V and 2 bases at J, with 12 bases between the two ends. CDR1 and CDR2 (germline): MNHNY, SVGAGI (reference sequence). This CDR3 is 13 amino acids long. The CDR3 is CASKGARTYEQYV. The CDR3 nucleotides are TGTGCCAGCAAGGGCGCCCGAACCTACGAGCAGTACGTC.

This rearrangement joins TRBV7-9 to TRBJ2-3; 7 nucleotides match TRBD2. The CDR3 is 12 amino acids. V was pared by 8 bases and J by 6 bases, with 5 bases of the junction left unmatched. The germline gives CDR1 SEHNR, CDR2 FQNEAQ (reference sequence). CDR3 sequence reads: CASRWREDTQYF. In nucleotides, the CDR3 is TGTGCCAGCCGGTGGCGGGAGGATACGCAGTATTTT.

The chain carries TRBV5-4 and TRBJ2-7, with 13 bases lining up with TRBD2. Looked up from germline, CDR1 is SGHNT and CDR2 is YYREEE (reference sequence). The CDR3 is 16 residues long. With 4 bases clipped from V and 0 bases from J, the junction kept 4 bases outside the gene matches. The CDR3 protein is CASSATSGRHSYEQYF. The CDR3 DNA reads TGTGCCAGCAGCGCGACTAGCGGGAGGCACTCCTACGAGCAGTACTTC.

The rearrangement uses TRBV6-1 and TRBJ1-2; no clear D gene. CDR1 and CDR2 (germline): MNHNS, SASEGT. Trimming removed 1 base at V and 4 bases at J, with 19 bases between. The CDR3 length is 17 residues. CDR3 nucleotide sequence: TGTGCCAGCAGTGAAGACTTGAGGGCGGCGGAATCCTATGGCTACACCTTC. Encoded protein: CASSEDLRAAESYGYTF.

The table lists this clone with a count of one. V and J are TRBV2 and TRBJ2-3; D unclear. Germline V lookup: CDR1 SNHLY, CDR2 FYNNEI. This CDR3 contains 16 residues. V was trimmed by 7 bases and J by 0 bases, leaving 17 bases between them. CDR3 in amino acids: CASTRGRYSSTDTQYF. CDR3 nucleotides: TGTGCCAGCACCCGAGGACGGTACTCTAGCACAGATACGCAGTATTTT.

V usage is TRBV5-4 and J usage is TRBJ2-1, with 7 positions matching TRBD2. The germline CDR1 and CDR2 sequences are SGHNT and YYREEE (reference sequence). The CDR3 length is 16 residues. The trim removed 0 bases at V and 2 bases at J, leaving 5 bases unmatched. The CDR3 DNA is TGTGCCAGCAGCTTGGGTGGTGGGACTACCTACAATGAGCAGTTCTTC. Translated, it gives CASSLGGGTTYNEQFF.

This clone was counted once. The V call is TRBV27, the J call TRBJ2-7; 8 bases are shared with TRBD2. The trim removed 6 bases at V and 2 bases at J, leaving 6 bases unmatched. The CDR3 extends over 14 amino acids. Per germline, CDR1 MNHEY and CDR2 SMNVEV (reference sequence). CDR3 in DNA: TGTGCCAGCAGATCAGCGGGAGTGCCCTACGAGCAGTACTTC. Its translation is CASRSAGVPYEQYF.

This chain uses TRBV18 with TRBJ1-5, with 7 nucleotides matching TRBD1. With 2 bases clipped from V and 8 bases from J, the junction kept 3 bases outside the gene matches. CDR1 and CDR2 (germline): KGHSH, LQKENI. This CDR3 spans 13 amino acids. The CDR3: CASSPDRAKPQHF. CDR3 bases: TGTGCCAGCTCACCAGACAGGGCGAAGCCCCAGCATTTT.

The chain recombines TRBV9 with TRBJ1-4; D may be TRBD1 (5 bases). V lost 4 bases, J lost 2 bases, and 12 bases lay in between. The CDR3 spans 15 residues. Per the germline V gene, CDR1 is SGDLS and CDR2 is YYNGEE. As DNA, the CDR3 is TGTGCCAGCAGCAGCTCGGGGACTACTAATGAAAAACTGTTTTTT. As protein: CASSSSGTTNEKLFF.

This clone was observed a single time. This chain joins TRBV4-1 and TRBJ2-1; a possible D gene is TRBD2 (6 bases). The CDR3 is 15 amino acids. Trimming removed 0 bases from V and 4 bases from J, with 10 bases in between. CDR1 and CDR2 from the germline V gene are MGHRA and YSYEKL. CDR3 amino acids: CASSQEAGRYNEQFF. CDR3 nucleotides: TGCGCCAGCAGCCAAGAGGCGGGGCGATACAATGAGCAGTTCTTC.

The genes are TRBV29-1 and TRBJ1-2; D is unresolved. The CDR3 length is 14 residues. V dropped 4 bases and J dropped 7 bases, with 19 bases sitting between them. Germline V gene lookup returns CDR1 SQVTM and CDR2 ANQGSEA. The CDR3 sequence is CSVVDGLFQLGYTF. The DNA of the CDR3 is TGCAGCGTTGTAGATGGTCTCTTTCAGCTTGGCTACACCTTC.

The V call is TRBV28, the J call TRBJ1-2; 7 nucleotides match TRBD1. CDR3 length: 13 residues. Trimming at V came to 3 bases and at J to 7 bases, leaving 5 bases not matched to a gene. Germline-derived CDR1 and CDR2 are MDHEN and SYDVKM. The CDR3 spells CASSFRQGSGYTF. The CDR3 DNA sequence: TGTGCCAGCAGTTTCCGACAGGGTAGTGGCTACACCTTC.

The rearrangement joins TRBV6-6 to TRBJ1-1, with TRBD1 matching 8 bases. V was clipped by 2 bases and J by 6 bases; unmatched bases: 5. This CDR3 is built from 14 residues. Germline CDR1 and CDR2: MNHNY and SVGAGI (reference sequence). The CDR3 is CASSYGQGAAEAFF. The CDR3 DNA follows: TGTGCCAGCAGTTACGGTCAGGGGGCGGCTGAAGCTTTCTTT.

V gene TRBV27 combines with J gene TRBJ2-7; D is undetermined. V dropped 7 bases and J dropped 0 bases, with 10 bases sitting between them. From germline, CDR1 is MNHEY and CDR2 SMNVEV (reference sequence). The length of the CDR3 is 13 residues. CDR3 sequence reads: CASTDHISYEQYF. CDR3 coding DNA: TGTGCCAGCACGGATCACATCTCCTACGAGCAGTACTTC.